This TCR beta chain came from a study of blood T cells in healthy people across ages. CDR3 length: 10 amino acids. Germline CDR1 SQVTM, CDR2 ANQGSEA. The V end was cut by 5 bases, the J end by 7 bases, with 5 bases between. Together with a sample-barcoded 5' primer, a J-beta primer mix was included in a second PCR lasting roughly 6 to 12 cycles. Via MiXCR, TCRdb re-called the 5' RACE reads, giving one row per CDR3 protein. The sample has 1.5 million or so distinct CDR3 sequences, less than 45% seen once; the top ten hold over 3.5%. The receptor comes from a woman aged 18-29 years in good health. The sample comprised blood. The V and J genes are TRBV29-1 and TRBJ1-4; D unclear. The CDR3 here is CSVRGEKLFF. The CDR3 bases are TGCAGCGTTCGGGGTGAAAAACTGTTTTTT.